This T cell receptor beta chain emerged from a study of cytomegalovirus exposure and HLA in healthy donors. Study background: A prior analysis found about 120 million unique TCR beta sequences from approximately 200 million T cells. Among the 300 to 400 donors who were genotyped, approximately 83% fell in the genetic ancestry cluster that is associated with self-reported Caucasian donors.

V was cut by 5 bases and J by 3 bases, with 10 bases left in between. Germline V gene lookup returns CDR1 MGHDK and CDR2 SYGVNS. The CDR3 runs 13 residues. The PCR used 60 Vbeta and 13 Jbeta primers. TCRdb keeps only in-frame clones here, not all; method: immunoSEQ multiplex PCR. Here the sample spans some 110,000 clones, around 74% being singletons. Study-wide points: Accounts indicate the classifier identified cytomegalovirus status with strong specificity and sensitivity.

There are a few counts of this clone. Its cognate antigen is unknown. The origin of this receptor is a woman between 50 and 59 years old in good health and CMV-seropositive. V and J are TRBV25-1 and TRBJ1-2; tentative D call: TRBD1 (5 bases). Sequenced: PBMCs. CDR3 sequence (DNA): TGTGCCAGCAGTTACGACAGCCACTATGGCTACACCTTC. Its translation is CASSYDSHYGYTF.